The 25 T cell receptor beta chains below were found in one sample sequenced in a study of ipilimumab plus nivolumab after autologous stem cell transplantation. Profiling relied on immunoSEQ multiplex PCR, and the TCRdb table lists in-frame clones only, not all of them. The profile shows approximately 15,000 clones, 70% to 80% of them singletons. Sequenced material: PBMCs, taken in a trial of ipilimumab plus nivolumab as post-transplant consolidation. These receptors originate from a male donor with diffuse large B-cell lymphoma.

V gene TRBV5-1 combines with J gene TRBJ2-7; 9 bases agree with TRBD2. J gave up 4 bases and V 4 bases, and 9 bases lay outside the gene matches. This CDR3 contains 15 residues. Germline V lookup: CDR1 SGHRS, CDR2 YFSETQ. The CDR3 DNA follows: TGCGCCAGCAGCATCCGACTAGCGGCATCTTACGAGCAGTACTTC. Encoded protein: CASSIRLAASYEQYF.

The rearrangement links TRBV27 to TRBJ2-3; D may be TRBD1 or TRBD2 (5 bases each). The CDR3 sequence is 14 residues long. Germline V gene sequence: CDR1 MNHEY, CDR2 SMNVEV (reference sequence). V was trimmed by 2 bases and J by 3 bases, leaving 9 bases between them. The DNA for the CDR3 is TGTGCCAGCAGTTTAGCTTGGGGGACAGATACGCAGTATTTT. Its translation: CASSLAWGTDTQYF.

V gene TRBV19 combines with J gene TRBJ2-7, with 10 bases matching TRBD1. The CDR3 has 12 amino acids. Germline V lookup: CDR1 LNHDA, CDR2 SQIVND (reference sequence). V lost 8 bases and J lost 2; bases outside the gene matches: 0. In DNA form, the CDR3 reads TGTGCCAGTGGGACAGGGGCCTACGAGCAGTACTTC. It specifies CASGTGAYEQYF.

J is TRBJ2-3 and V is TRBV6-6; D remains ambiguous. Germline CDR1 is MNHNY and CDR2 is SVGAGI (reference sequence). The CDR3 consists of 13 residues. V was clipped by 3 bases and J by 5 bases, with 9 bases between them. CDR3 amino acids: CASSYRAEDTQYF. The DNA of the CDR3 is TGTGCCAGCAGTTATCGGGCGGAAGATACGCAGTATTTT.

With respect to this clone: One end of the junction does not line up with germline, which may come from a read error. The V call is TRBV5-4, the J call TRBJ1-5, with a weak D call TRBD1 (6 bases). CDR3 length equals 16 residues. Germline values: CDR1 SGHNT, CDR2 YYREEE (reference sequence). CDR3 in amino acids: CASSQDYGGPNQPQHF. DNA of the CDR3: TGCGCCAGCAGCCAAGATTACGGGGGCCCTAATCAGCCCCAGCATTTT. Using reference TRBV5-4 and TRBJ1-5 for the parts outside the CDR3, the full variable domain is ETGVTQSPTHLIKTRGQQVTLRCSSQSGHNTVSWYQQALGQGPQFIFQYYREEENGRGNFPPRFSGLQFPNYSSELNVNALELDDSALYLCASSQDYGGPNQPQHFGDGTRLSIL.

V usage is TRBV9 and J usage is TRBJ2-3; 14 bases fit TRBD2. The V segment lost 4 bases and the J segment 0 bases; nucleotides outside the gene matches: 10. The CDR3 is 19 residues long. Per germline, CDR1 SGDLS and CDR2 YYNGEE. As DNA, the CDR3 is TGTGCCAGCAGCATGAGCCCGGGACTAGCGGGGGAAAGCACAGATACGCAGTATTTT. Protein: CASSMSPGLAGESTDTQYF.

The chain links TRBV5-1 to TRBJ1-2, with 9 bases aligning to TRBD1. The junction had 11 bases not matched to a gene; V was cut back by 4 bases and J by 4 bases. Looked up from germline, CDR1 is SGHRS and CDR2 is YFSETQ. This CDR3 is 16 amino acids long. Written as DNA, the CDR3 is TGCGCCAGCAGCCCAAGGACAGGGGATTTTTCCTATGGCTACACCTTC. Translating gives CASSPRTGDFSYGYTF.

The gene calls are TRBV12-2 and TRBJ1-3. TRBV12-2 is tagged as a pseudogene. The CDR3 sequence is 15 residues long. For the CDR3, the DNA is TGTGCAAGTCGCCTCGGGAGTACCTCTGGAAACACCATATATTTT. Protein sequence: CASRLGSTSGNTIYF.

The chain uses TRBV19 and TRBJ2-5; D is uncertain. Germline lookup yields CDR1 LNHDA and CDR2 SQIVND (reference sequence). The CDR3 spans 14 residues. Trimming pared 3 bases from V and 4 bases from J, leaving 12 bases between. CDR3 in DNA: TGTGCCAGTAGTATTTCCCTCGGCAGAGAGACCCAGTACTTC. Its protein product is CASSISLGRETQYF.

This clone was detected only a few times. The CDR3, as DNA: TGCAGTGCTAGACAGGGTGGTGGCTACACCTTC. Encoded protein: CSARQGGGYTF. The chain joins TRBV20-1 to TRBJ1-2; possible D gene TRBD1, 5 bases. Germline V gives CDR1 DFQATT, CDR2 SNEGSKA (reference sequence). The V end lost 2 bases, the J end lost 7 bases, and 8 bases lay between the germline ends. The CDR3 consists of 11 residues.

The CDR3 region has the DNA TGTGCCAGCAGCTCCTCCTCGTCGAACACCGGGGAGCTGTTTTTT. Translation: CASSSSSSNTGELFF. This chain joins TRBV7-9 and TRBJ2-2; D gene unclear. CDR1 is SEHNR, CDR2 FQNEAQ, per germline (reference sequence). V was shortened by 4 bases and J by 0 bases, with 9 bases between the two germline ends. The CDR3 is made up of 15 amino acids.

The gene calls are TRBV2 and TRBJ1-2; no clear D. The CDR3 loop spans 14 amino acids. Germline values: CDR1 SNHLY, CDR2 FYNNEI. The ends were cut back, 3 bases at V and 4 bases at J, with 12 bases in the middle. The CDR3 DNA reads as TGTGCCAGCAGTGACGCCGGGTACGGCTATGGCTACACCTTC. Protein product: CASSDAGYGYGYTF.

This chain links TRBV5-1 with TRBJ2-7; D is perhaps TRBD2 (6 bases). The V gene lost 0 bases and the J gene lost 3 bases, with 19 bases spanning the gap. Germline loops: CDR1 SGHRS, CDR2 YFSETQ. The CDR3 spans 17 residues. The CDR3 is CASSLVSLGGSGYEQYF. The CDR3 DNA follows: TGCGCCAGCAGCTTGGTCTCCCTTGGGGGTAGCGGCTACGAGCAGTACTTC.

The V call is TRBV7-9, the J call TRBJ1-1; maybe TRBD1 (5 bases). The CDR3 runs to 14 residues. CDR1 and CDR2 from the germline V gene are SEHNR and FQNEAQ (reference sequence). The V and J ends lost 5 bases and 9 bases respectively, with 19 bases between them. The CDR3 reads CASSRDGRLTQAFF. The CDR3 DNA follows: TGTGCCAGCAGCCGGGACGGCCGGCTGACGCAAGCTTTCTTT.

The sample holds one count of this clone. The chain links TRBV18 to TRBJ2-6; the D is unclear. The germline gives CDR1 KGHSH, CDR2 LQKENI. CDR3 size: 16 residues. The V end lost 2 bases, the J end lost 0 bases, and 8 bases lay between the germline ends. CDR3 nucleotide sequence: TGTGCCAGCTCACCAGTTATCAACTCTGGGGCCAACGTCCTGACTTTC. This translates into CASSPVINSGANVLTF.

V gene TRBV5-1 combines with J gene TRBJ2-3; D ambiguous. V gave up 2 bases and J gave up 1 base, with 11 bases separating them. The CDR3 runs 15 residues. Germline V CDR1 and CDR2: SGHRS, YFSETQ. The CDR3 loop reads CASSFPPGGTDTQYF. The CDR3 region has the DNA TGCGCCAGCAGCTTCCCCCCCGGTGGCACAGATACGCAGTATTTT.

V usage is TRBV2 and J usage is TRBJ2-2, with D possibly matching TRBD2 (5 bases). Germline CDR1 reads SNHLY; CDR2 reads FYNNEI. V lost 6 bases and J lost 4, with 12 bases in between. The CDR3 extends over 14 amino acids. In DNA form, the CDR3 reads TGTGCCAGCAGGGGAGCACGGAGCACCGGGGAGCTGTTTTTT. Encoded protein: CASRGARSTGELFF.

The V gene is TRBV2, the J gene TRBJ2-5; D is perhaps TRBD2 (6 bases). Per germline, CDR1 SNHLY and CDR2 FYNNEI. V gave up 8 bases and J gave up 4 bases, with 17 bases separating them. This CDR3 spans 14 amino acids. The DNA for the CDR3 is TGTGCCAGCCGTCCTTGGGGGGTGGGAGAGACCCAGTACTTC. This encodes CASRPWGVGETQYF. Combining the CDR3 with reference TRBV2 and TRBJ2-5 gives the whole variable domain EPEVTQTPSHQVTQMGQEVILRCVPISNHLYFYWYRQILGQKVEFLVSFYNNEISEKSEIFDDQFSVERPDGSNFTLKIRSTKLEDSAMYFCASRPWGVGETQYFGPGTRLLVL.

The J gene is TRBJ2-5, the V gene TRBV7-2; no clear D. This CDR3 is built from 14 residues. Germline assignment: CDR1 SGHTA and CDR2 FQGNSA. V was shortened by 0 bases and J by 2 bases, with 7 bases between the two germline ends. CDR3 amino acids: CASSLAGRQETQYF. The CDR3 nucleotides are TGTGCCAGCAGCTTAGCTGGAAGACAAGAGACCCAGTACTTC.

The CDR3 protein is CASSQGTAGTNYGYTF. CDR3 DNA sequence: TGCGCCAGCAGCCAAGGAACGGCAGGGACTAACTATGGCTACACCTTC. The chain joins TRBV4-1 to TRBJ1-2; maybe TRBD1 (5 bases). This CDR3 has 16 residues. Trimming took off 1 base at V and 0 bases at J, with 12 bases between the two ends. Germline CDR1 MGHRA, CDR2 YSYEKL.

The chain uses TRBV6-5 and TRBJ2-5; 9 positions agree with TRBD1. The CDR3 sequence is 14 residues long. From germline, CDR1 is MNHEY and CDR2 SVGAGI. With 5 bases clipped from V and 5 bases from J, the junction kept 6 bases outside the gene matches. The CDR3 nucleotides are TGTGCCAGCAGTATCGGGACAGGGAGTGAGACCCAGTACTTC. As protein: CASSIGTGSETQYF.

V usage is TRBV19 and J usage is TRBJ2-3; no clear D. The V gene lost 8 bases and the J gene lost 6 bases, with 6 bases spanning the gap. The CDR3 loop spans 10 amino acids. CDR1 and CDR2 (germline): LNHDA, SQIVND (reference sequence). The CDR3 coding sequence is TGTGCCAGTTTGGGGGATACGCAGTATTTT. Its protein is CASLGDTQYF.

This rearrangement joins TRBV7-3 to TRBJ2-2; 13 positions agree with TRBD2. Germline-derived CDR1 and CDR2 are SGHTA and FQGTGA. The trim removed 5 bases at V and 5 bases at J, leaving 11 bases unmatched. The length of the CDR3 is 18 residues. The CDR3 here is CASSPTSGLAGRTGELFF. Written as DNA, the CDR3 is TGTGCCAGCAGCCCAACTTCGGGACTAGCGGGGCGGACCGGGGAGCTGTTTTTT.

The gene calls are TRBV6-6 and TRBJ2-3; possibly TRBD2 for D (7 bases). V lost 5 bases and J 4 bases, leaving 19 bases between the germline ends. Germline V gene data show CDR1 as MNHNY and CDR2 as SVGAGI (reference sequence). The CDR3 is made up of 16 amino acids. The CDR3 DNA is TGTGCCAGCAGTGGGGCGGGGGCAGGGGCCCCAGATACGCAGTATTTT. Its translation is CASSGAGAGAPDTQYF.

This chain links TRBV28 with TRBJ1-2, with 10 bases that match TRBD1. Germline CDR1 and CDR2: MDHEN and SYDVKM. The CDR3 is 14 residues long. The junction had 4 bases not matched to a gene; V was cut back by 5 bases and J by 4 bases. For the CDR3, the DNA is TGTGCCAGCAGTCCCGGGACAGGGGTCTATGGCTACACCTTC. This sequence encodes CASSPGTGVYGYTF.